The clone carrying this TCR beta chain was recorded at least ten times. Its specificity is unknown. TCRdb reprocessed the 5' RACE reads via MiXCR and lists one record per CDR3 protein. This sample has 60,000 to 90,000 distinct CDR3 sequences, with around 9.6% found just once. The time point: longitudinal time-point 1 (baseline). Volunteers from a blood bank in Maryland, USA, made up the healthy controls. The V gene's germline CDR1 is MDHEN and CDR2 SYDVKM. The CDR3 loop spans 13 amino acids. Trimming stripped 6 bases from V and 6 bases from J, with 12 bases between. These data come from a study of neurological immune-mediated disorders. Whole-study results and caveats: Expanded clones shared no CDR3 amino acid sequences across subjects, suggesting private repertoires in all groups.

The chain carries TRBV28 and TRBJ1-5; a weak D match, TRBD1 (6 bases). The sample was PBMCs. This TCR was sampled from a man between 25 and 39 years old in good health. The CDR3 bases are TGTGCCAGCAGACCTACAGGGAGTCAGCCCCAGCATTTT. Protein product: CASRPTGSQPQHF.